The 27 T cell receptor beta chains below were found in one sample sequenced in a study of T cell responses to AZD1222 COVID-19 vaccine. Clones were sequenced by immunoSEQ multiplex PCR, and TCRdb holds only the in-frame ones, with some missing. The repertoire holds around 210,000 clones, roughly 94% seen once, with around 1.5% in the top ten. The sample consisted of peripheral blood, taken 28 days after the second dose of the MenACWY control vaccine. The origin of the receptors is an adult who received the MenACWY meningococcal vaccine as a control.

This clone was seen once. CDR3 bases: TGTGCCAGCAGCTTACCCCTTTGGGGGGCCCATCCGGGACTAGGTCCAGATACGCAGTATTTT. Encoded protein: CASSLPLWGAHPGLGPDTQYF. The rearrangement links TRBV7-3 to TRBJ2-3, with 8 bases identical to TRBD2. The CDR3 loop spans 21 amino acids. Germline V lookup: CDR1 SGHTA, CDR2 FQGTGA. V was clipped by 2 bases and J by 4 bases; unmatched bases: 23.

This chain links TRBV28 with TRBJ1-4; the D is unclear. This CDR3 comprises 12 residues. Germline lookup yields CDR1 MDHEN and CDR2 SYDVKM. Trimming shortened V by 6 bases and J by 7 bases, and 9 bases separated the two germline ends. In DNA, the CDR3 is TGTGCCAGCAGAAGGAACTTTGAAAAACTGTTTTTT. This translates into CASRRNFEKLFF.

This chain connects TRBV4-1 to TRBJ2-5; no clear D. The CDR3 totals 13 residues. V was trimmed by 1 base and J by 5 bases, leaving 8 bases between them. Germline CDR1 and CDR2: MGHRA and YSYEKL. The CDR3 protein is CASSQGGLETQYF. CDR3 nucleotide sequence: TGCGCCAGCAGCCAAGGCGGCCTGGAGACCCAGTACTTC.

This chain connects TRBV29-1 to TRBJ1-2; D is perhaps TRBD1 (6 bases). The germline gives CDR1 SQVTM, CDR2 ANQGSEA. V was pared by 1 base and J by 4 bases, with 10 bases between. CDR3 length: 13 amino acids. The CDR3 sequence: CSVEVGTIYGYTF. CDR3 DNA sequence: TGCAGCGTTGAAGTGGGGACAATCTATGGCTACACCTTC.

This sequence joins TRBV7-9 and TRBJ1-1; D might be TRBD1 (5 bases). The germline CDR1 and CDR2 sequences are SEHNR and FQNEAQ (reference sequence). This CDR3 is built from 14 residues. The ends were cut back, 7 bases at V and 1 base at J, with 13 bases in the middle. CDR3 residues: CASILTTGNTEAFF. In nucleotides, the CDR3 is TGTGCCAGCATCCTTACTACAGGGAACACTGAAGCTTTCTTT.

V is TRBV6-6 and J is TRBJ1-6; TRBD1 aligns across 8 bases. The CDR3 length is 19 residues. Germline V CDR1 and CDR2: MNHNY, SVGAGI (reference sequence). The J segment lost 0 bases and the V segment lost 5 bases, leaving 12 bases of the junction unmatched. The CDR3 here is CASSRNSGDRYSYNSPLHF. CDR3 nucleotides: TGTGCCAGCAGTCGTAATAGTGGGGACAGGTACTCCTATAATTCACCCCTCCACTTT.

Details on this clone: This sample also contains other DNA sequences that code for the same CDR3. This sequence joins TRBV27 and TRBJ2-7; the D is unclear. CDR1 is MNHEY and CDR2 is SMNVEV in the germline V gene (reference sequence). Trimming took off 5 bases at V and 1 base at J, with 6 bases between the two ends. The CDR3 sequence is 12 residues long. CDR3 DNA: TGTGCCAGCAGTAGCCCTTCCTACGAGCAGTACTTC. It codes for CASSSPSYEQYF.

The chain combines TRBV7-8 with TRBJ2-7; TRBD1 matches 7 bases. J was trimmed by 0 bases and V by 1 base; bases with no gene match: 6. The CDR3 has 16 residues. CDR1 and CDR2 (germline): SGHVS, FQNEAQ. The CDR3 sequence is CASSLGAGGSSYEQYF. In DNA, the CDR3 is TGTGCCAGCAGCTTAGGGGCAGGGGGTAGCTCCTACGAGCAGTACTTC.

This chain joins TRBV25-1 and TRBJ2-7; TRBD2 is a possible D gene (6 bases). This CDR3 comprises 11 residues. Germline V lookup: CDR1 MGHDK, CDR2 SYGVNS. V was pared by 3 bases and J by 6 bases, with 6 bases between. In DNA, the CDR3 is TGTGCCAGCAGTGAGGGAGGCGAGCAGTACTTC. Translating gives CASSEGGEQYF.

This chain connects TRBV24-1 to TRBJ2-3; possibly TRBD1 or TRBD2 for D (5 bases each). Germline-derived CDR1 and CDR2 are KGHDR and SFDVKD. The CDR3 totals 16 residues. Trimming left V 3 bases short and J 0 bases short, with 12 bases between. As DNA, the CDR3 is TGTGCCACCAGTGATCGAGGGGCCCCGAGCACAGATACGCAGTATTTT. The encoded protein is CATSDRGAPSTDTQYF.

This chain uses TRBV11-2 with TRBJ2-7; possible D gene TRBD1, 6 bases. The V and J ends lost 0 bases and 7 bases respectively, with 22 bases between them. This CDR3 is 17 amino acids long. Germline V gene sequence: CDR1 SGHAT, CDR2 FQNNGV. This CDR3 reads CASSLDRGRPQGLEQYF. The CDR3 DNA reads TGTGCCAGCAGCTTAGATCGGGGTAGGCCTCAGGGGCTGGAGCAGTACTTC. The whole variable domain, filled in from reference TRBV11-2 and TRBJ2-7, reads EAGVAQSPRYKIIEKRQSVAFWCNPISGHATLYWYQQILGQGPKLLIQFQNNGVVDDSQLPKDRFSAERLKGVDSTLKIQPAKLEDSAVYLCASSLDRGRPQGLEQYFGPGTRLTVT.

This chain joins TRBV7-2 and TRBJ2-1; TRBD1 is a possible D gene (6 bases). Trimming took 1 base from V and 5 from J, leaving 9 bases between them. This CDR3 region has 14 residues. Germline V gives CDR1 SGHTA, CDR2 FQGNSA. In DNA, the CDR3 is TGTGCCAGCAGCTTAGTCTGGACAGACAATGAGCAGTTCTTC. This translates into CASSLVWTDNEQFF.

The gene calls are TRBV6-1 and TRBJ1-2; the D is unclear. The CDR3 is 13 amino acids. V lost 0 bases, J lost 5 bases, and 7 bases lay in between. CDR1 and CDR2 from the germline V gene are MNHNS and SASEGT. The CDR3 spells CASSEAPGYGYTF. DNA for the CDR3: TGTGCCAGCAGTGAAGCACCCGGTTATGGCTACACCTTC.

The chain joins TRBV18 to TRBJ1-6, with D possibly TRBD1 on 6 matching bases. The CDR3 has 15 residues. In germline, CDR1 is KGHSH, CDR2 LQKENI. Deletions cut 5 bases from V and 7 bases from J, with 15 bases between. The CDR3 sequence: CASSNGRGQNSPLHF. The DNA of the CDR3 is TGTGCCAGCTCAAACGGACGGGGGCAGAATTCACCCCTCCACTTT.

The chain is built from TRBV7-8 and TRBJ1-5; 7 positions agree with TRBD1. The germline gives CDR1 SGHVS, CDR2 FQNEAQ. J gave up 9 bases and V 1 base, and 6 bases lay outside the gene matches. The CDR3 is 14 residues long. Here the CDR3 DNA reads TGTGCCAGCAGCTTAGTTGGAGGGGGCCGGCCCCAGCATTTT. This codes for CASSLVGGGRPQHF.

V usage is TRBV11-2 and J usage is TRBJ2-1; either TRBD1 or TRBD2 may supply D (5 bases each). Deletions cut 5 bases from V and 7 bases from J, with 15 bases between. Germline V CDR1 and CDR2: SGHAT, FQNNGV. CDR3 size: 14 residues. In DNA, the CDR3 is TGTGCCAGCAGCGTGGGCCTAGCAGGGAATGAGCAGTTCTTC. This sequence encodes CASSVGLAGNEQFF.

The chain joins TRBV23-1 to TRBJ1-2; 12 nucleotides align to TRBD1. TRBV23-1 is an ORF for which the function is uncertain. Trimming at V came to 8 bases and at J to 7 bases, leaving 5 bases not matched to a gene. This CDR3 comprises 13 residues. The CDR3 bases are TGCGCCAGCCGACCGGGACAGGGGGCTGGCTACACCTTC. It encodes CASRPGQGAGYTF.

This sequence joins TRBV15 and TRBJ2-2; the D is unclear. V lost 3 bases, J lost 6 bases, and 14 bases lay in between. The CDR3 totals 15 residues. The germline V gene encodes CDR1 LNHNV and CDR2 YYDKDF (reference sequence). CDR3 in DNA: TGTGCCACCAGCAGGCCCCGGCCGGCGGCCGGGGAGCTGTTTTTT. Its translation is CATSRPRPAAGELFF.

The chain has TRBV24-1 and TRBJ2-7; 9 nucleotides agree with TRBD1. Per the germline V gene, CDR1 is KGHDR and CDR2 is SFDVKD. The V gene end was trimmed by 6 bases and the J gene end by 0 bases; junction bases not matched to a gene: 5. This CDR3 is built from 15 residues. Written as DNA, the CDR3 is TGTGCCACCAGTACCGGGACAGGGCCCTCCTACGAGCAGTACTTC. It is translated as CATSTGTGPSYEQYF.

This sequence joins TRBV6-1 and TRBJ1-2, with no clear D. V was pared by 1 base and J by 4 bases, with 10 bases between. This CDR3 spans 14 amino acids. Germline-derived CDR1 and CDR2 are MNHNS and SASEGT. CDR3 protein: CASSEGRTSYGYTF. As DNA, the CDR3 is TGTGCCAGCAGTGAAGGTCGGACTTCCTATGGCTACACCTTC.

The V and J genes are TRBV29-1 and TRBJ2-2; D is perhaps TRBD1 (6 bases). V was trimmed by 4 bases and J by 6 bases, leaving 9 bases between them. CDR1 is SQVTM and CDR2 is ANQGSEA in the germline V gene. CDR3 length equals 12 residues. The CDR3 DNA reads as TGCAGCGTTGTCCAGGGGTCCGGGGAGCTGTTTTTT. Encoded protein: CSVVQGSGELFF.

The rearrangement joins TRBV5-1 to TRBJ1-2; 8 positions match TRBD1. Germline values: CDR1 SGHRS, CDR2 YFSETQ. The CDR3 spans 18 residues. V was clipped by 1 base and J by 4 bases; unmatched bases: 15. Here the CDR3 DNA reads TGCGCCAGCAGCTTGCCTCAAGCCGGACAGGGAGTGTCCTATGGCTACACCTTC. Translated, it gives CASSLPQAGQGVSYGYTF.

V is TRBV30 and J is TRBJ2-7; 10 bases map to TRBD2. This CDR3 comprises 15 residues. The germline CDR1 and CDR2 sequences are GTSNPN and SVGIG (reference sequence). The junction had 6 bases not matched to a gene; V was cut back by 0 bases and J by 4 bases. This CDR3 is CAWSVRTSGAYEQYF. In nucleotides, the CDR3 is TGTGCCTGGAGTGTCAGAACTAGCGGGGCTTACGAGCAGTACTTC.

This chain uses TRBV5-4 with TRBJ2-7; D might be TRBD2 (6 bases). With 3 bases removed from V and 2 bases from J, the gap between germline ends came to 15 bases. The germline gives CDR1 SGHNT, CDR2 YYREEE (reference sequence). CDR3 length equals 15 residues. CDR3 in DNA: TGTGCCAGCAGCTCGGGACGGGGGACCGCCTACGAGCAGTACTTC. This translates into CASSSGRGTAYEQYF. Variable domain in full (rest from reference TRBV5-4 and TRBJ2-7): ETGVTQSPTHLIKTRGQQVTLRCSSQSGHNTVSWYQQALGQGPQFIFQYYREEENGRGNFPPRFSGLQFPNYSSELNVNALELDDSALYLCASSSGRGTAYEQYFGPGTRLTVT.

This chain links TRBV28 with TRBJ1-4; tentatively, D is TRBD1 (5 bases). V lost 8 bases, J lost 8 bases, and 15 bases lay in between. The CDR3 sequence is 13 residues long. Germline V CDR1 and CDR2: MDHEN, SYDVKM. Here the CDR3 reads CASCLGVDEKLFF. The CDR3 DNA sequence: TGTGCCAGCTGCTTGGGGGTGGACGAAAAACTGTTTTTT.

This chain connects TRBV9 to TRBJ2-2, with D hard to call. Germline V gene data show CDR1 as SGDLS and CDR2 as YYNGEE. CDR3 size: 13 residues. V lost 3 bases and J 3 bases, leaving 6 bases between the germline ends. The CDR3 coding sequence is TGTGCCAGCAGCGAAAGAGACACCGGGGAGCTGTTTTTT. The encoded protein is CASSERDTGELFF.

The gene calls are TRBV29-1 and TRBJ2-7; 8 bases map to TRBD2. CDR3 size: 16 residues. CDR1 is SQVTM and CDR2 is ANQGSEA in the germline V gene. J gave up 6 bases and V 3 bases, and 16 bases lay outside the gene matches. CDR3 residues: CSVEIFTGTRKSEQYF. The CDR3 DNA reads TGCAGCGTTGAGATCTTCACCGGGACTAGGAAGAGCGAGCAGTACTTC.